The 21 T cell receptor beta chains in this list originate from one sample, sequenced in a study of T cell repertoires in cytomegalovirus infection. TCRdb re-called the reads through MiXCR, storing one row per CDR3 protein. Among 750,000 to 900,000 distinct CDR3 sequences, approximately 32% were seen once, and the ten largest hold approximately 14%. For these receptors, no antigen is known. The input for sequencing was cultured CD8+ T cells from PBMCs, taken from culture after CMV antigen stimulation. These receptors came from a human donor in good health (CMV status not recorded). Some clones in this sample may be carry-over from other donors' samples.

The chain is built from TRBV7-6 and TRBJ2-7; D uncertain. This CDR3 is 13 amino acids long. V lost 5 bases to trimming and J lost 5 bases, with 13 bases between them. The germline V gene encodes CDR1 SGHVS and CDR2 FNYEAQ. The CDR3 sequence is CASSPSRGNEQYF. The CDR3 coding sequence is TGTGCCAGCAGCCCCAGCCGAGGCAACGAGCAGTACTTC.

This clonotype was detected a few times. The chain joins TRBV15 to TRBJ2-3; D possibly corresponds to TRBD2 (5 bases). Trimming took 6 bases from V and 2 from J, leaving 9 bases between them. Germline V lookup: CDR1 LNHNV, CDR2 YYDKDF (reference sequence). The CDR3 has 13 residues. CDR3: CATSRRITDTQYF. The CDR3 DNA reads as TGTGCCACCAGTAGGAGGATCACAGATACGCAGTATTTT.

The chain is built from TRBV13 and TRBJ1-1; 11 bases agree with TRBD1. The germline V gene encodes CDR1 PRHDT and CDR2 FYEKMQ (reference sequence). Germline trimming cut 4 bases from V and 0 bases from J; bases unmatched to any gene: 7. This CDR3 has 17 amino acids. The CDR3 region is CASSSPGDRGMNTEAFF. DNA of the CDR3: TGTGCCAGCAGCTCGCCAGGGGACAGGGGGATGAACACTGAAGCTTTCTTT.

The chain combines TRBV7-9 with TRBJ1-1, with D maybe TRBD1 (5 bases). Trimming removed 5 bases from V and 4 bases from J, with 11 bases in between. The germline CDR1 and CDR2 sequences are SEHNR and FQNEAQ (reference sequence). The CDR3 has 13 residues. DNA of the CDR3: TGTGCCAGCAGCAACCCCGGGGGCACTGAAGCTTTCTTT. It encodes CASSNPGGTEAFF.

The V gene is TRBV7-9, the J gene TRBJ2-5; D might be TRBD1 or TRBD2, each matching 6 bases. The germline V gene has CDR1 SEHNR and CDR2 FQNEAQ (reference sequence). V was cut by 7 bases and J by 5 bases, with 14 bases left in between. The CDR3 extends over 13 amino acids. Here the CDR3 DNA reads TGTGCCAGCATCAAAGGGGGGACTGAGACCCAGTACTTC. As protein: CASIKGGTETQYF.

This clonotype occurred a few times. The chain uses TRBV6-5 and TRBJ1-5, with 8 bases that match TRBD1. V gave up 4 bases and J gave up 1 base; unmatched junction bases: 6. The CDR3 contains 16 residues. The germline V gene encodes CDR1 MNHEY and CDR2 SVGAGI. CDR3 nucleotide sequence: TGTGCCAGCAGTTCATGGACAGGGCCCAGCAATCAGCCCCAGCATTTT. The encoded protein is CASSSWTGPSNQPQHF.

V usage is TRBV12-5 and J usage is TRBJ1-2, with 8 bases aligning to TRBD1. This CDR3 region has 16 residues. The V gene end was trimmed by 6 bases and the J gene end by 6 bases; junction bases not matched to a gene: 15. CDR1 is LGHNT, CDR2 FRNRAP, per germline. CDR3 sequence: CASGLTGQGPRDGYTF. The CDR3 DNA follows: TGTGCTAGTGGCCTCACAGGACAGGGCCCCAGGGATGGCTACACCTTC.

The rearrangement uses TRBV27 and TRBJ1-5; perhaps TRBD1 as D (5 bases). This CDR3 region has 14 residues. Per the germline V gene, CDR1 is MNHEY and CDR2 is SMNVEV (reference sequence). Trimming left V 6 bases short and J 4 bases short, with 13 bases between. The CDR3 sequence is CASRQGTVNQPQHF. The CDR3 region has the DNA TGTGCCAGCAGGCAGGGTACAGTTAATCAGCCCCAGCATTTT.

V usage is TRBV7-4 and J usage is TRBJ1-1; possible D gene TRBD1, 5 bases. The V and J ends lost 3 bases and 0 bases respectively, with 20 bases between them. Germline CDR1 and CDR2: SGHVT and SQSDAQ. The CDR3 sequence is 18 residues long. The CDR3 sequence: CASSFSGAIGQVNTEAFF. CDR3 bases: TGTGCCAGCAGCTTTAGTGGGGCCATCGGTCAGGTGAACACTGAAGCTTTCTTT. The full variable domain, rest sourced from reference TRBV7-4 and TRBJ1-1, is GAGVSQSPRYKVAKRGRDVALRCDSISGHVTLYWYRQTLGQGSEVLTYSQSDAQRDKSGRPSGRFSAERPERSVSTLKIQRTEQGDSAVYLCASSFSGAIGQVNTEAFFGQGTRLTVV.

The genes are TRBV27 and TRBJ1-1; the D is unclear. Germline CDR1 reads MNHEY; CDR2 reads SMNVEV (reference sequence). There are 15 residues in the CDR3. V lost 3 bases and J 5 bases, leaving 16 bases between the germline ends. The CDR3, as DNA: TGTGCCAGCAGTTTCGGTCATGCGGGATATACTGAAGCTTTCTTT. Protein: CASSFGHAGYTEAFF.

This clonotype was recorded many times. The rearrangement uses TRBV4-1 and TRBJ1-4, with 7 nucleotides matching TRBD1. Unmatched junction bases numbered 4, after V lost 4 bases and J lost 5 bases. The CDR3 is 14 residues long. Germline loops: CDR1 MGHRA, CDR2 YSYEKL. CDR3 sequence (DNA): TGCGCCAGCAGCCCCAGGGGGACAAATGAAAAACTGTTTTTT. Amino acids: CASSPRGTNEKLFF.

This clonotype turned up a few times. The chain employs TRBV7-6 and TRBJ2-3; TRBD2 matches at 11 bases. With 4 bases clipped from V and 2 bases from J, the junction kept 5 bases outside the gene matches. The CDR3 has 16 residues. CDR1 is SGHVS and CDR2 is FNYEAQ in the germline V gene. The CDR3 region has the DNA TGTGCCAGCAGCTCACCGGGACTAGCGGCCACAGATACGCAGTATTTT. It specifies CASSSPGLAATDTQYF.

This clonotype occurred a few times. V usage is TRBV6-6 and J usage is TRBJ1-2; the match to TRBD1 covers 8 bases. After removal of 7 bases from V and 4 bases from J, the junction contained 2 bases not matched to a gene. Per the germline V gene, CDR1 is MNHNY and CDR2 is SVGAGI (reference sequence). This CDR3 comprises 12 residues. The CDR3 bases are TGTGCCAGCACTCAGGGGGCCTATGGCTACACCTTC. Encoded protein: CASTQGAYGYTF.

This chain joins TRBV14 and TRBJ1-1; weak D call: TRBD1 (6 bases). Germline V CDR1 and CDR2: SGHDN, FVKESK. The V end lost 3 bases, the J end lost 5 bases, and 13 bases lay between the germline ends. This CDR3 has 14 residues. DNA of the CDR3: TGTGCCAGCAGCCACCGGGCCCAGGGGACTGAAGCTTTCTTT. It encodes CASSHRAQGTEAFF.

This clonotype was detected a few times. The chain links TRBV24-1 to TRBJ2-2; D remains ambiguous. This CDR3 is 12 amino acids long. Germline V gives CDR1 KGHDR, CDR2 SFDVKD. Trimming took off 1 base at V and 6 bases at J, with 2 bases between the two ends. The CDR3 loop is CATSDLPGELFF. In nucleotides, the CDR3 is TGTGCCACCAGTGATTTACCCGGGGAGCTGTTTTTT.

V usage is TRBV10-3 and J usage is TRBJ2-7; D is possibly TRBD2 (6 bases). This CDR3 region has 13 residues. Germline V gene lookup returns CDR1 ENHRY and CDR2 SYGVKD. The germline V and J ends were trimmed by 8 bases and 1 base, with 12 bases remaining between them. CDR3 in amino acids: CAIGGGGSYEQYV. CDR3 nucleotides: TGTGCCATCGGGGGAGGAGGTTCCTACGAGCAGTACGTC.

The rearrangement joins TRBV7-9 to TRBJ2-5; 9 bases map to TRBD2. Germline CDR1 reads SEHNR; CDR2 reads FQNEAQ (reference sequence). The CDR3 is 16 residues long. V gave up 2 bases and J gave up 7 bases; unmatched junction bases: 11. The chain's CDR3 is CASSLLSGGPYLTQYF. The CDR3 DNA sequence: TGTGCCAGCAGCTTACTTAGCGGGGGACCCTATCTGACCCAGTACTTC.

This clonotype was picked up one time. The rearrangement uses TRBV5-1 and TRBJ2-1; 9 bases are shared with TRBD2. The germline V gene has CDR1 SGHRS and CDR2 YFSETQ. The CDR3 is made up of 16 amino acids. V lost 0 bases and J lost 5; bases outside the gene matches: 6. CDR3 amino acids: CASSLETSGGNNEQFF. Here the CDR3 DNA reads TGCGCCAGCAGCTTGGAGACCAGCGGGGGGAACAATGAGCAGTTCTTC.

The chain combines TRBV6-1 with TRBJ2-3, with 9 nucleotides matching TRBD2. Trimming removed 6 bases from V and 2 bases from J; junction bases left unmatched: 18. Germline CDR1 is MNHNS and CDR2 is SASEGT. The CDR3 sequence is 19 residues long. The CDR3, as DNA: TGTGCCAGCAGCCAATCGATCGGACTAGCGAAGTCTTCCACAGATACGCAGTATTTT. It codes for CASSQSIGLAKSSTDTQYF.

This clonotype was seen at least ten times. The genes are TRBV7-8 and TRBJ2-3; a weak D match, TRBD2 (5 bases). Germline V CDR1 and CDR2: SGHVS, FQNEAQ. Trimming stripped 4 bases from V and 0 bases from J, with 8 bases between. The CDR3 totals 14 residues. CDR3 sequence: CASSSRTSTDTQYF. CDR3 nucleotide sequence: TGTGCCAGCAGCTCCCGGACTAGCACAGATACGCAGTATTTT.

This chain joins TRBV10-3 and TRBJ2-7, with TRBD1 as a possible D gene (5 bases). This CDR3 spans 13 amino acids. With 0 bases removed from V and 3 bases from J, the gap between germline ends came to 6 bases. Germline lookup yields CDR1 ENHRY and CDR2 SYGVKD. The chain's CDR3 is CAISESDSYEQYF. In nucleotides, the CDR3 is TGTGCCATCAGTGAGTCCGACAGCTACGAGCAGTACTTC.